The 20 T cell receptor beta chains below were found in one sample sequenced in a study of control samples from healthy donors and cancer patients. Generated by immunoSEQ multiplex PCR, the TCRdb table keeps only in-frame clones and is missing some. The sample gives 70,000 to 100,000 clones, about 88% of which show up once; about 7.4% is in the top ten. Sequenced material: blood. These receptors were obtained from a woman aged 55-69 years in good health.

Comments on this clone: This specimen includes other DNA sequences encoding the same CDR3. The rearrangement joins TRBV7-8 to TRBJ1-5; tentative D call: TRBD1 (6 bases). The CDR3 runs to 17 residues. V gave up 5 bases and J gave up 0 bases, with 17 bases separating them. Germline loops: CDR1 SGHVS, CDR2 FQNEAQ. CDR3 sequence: CASSPRGGAYSNQPQHF. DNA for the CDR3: TGTGCCAGCAGCCCGAGAGGGGGTGCGTATAGCAATCAGCCCCAGCATTTT.

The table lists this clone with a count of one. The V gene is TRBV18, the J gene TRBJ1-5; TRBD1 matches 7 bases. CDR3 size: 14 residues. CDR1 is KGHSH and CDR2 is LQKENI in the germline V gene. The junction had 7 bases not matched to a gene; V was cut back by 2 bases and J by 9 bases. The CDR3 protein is CASSPKGAIRPQHF. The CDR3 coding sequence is TGTGCCAGCTCACCAAAGGGGGCCATCAGGCCCCAGCATTTT.

The CDR3 bases are TGTGCCAGTACCACAACCCCAAGCGGGGGGAGCTCTGAGCAGTTCTTC. As protein: CASTTTPSGGSSEQFF. J is TRBJ2-1 and V is TRBV19, with 9 nucleotides matching TRBD2. This CDR3 region has 16 residues. Germline assignment: CDR1 LNHDA and CDR2 SQIVND (reference sequence). V lost 7 bases and J lost 9; bases outside the gene matches: 16.

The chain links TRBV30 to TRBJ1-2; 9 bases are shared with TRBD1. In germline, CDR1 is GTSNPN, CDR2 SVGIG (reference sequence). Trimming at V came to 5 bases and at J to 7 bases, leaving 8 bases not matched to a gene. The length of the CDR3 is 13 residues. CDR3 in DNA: TGTGCCTGGGAAGACAGGGGGGTCGGTGGCTACACCTTC. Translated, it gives CAWEDRGVGGYTF.

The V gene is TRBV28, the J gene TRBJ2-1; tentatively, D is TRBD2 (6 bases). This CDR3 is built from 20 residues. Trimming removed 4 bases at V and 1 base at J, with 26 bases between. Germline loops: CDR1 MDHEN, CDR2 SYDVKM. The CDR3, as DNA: TGTGCCAGCAGTTCCTACACGGGCAGGGCTAGCGTCGGGTCCTACAATGAGCAGTTCTTC. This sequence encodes CASSSYTGRASVGSYNEQFF.

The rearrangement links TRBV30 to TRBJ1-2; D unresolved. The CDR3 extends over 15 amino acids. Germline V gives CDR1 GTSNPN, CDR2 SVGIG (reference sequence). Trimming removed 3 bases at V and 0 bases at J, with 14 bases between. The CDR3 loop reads CAWRFWAESNYGYTF. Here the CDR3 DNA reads TGTGCCTGGAGGTTCTGGGCAGAGTCTAACTATGGCTACACCTTC.

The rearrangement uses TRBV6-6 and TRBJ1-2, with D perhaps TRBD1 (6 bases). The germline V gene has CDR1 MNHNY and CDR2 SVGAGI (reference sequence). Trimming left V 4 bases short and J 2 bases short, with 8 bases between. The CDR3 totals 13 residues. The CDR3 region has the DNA TGTGCCAGCAGTTTCGACAGGAACTATGGCTACACCTTC. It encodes CASSFDRNYGYTF.

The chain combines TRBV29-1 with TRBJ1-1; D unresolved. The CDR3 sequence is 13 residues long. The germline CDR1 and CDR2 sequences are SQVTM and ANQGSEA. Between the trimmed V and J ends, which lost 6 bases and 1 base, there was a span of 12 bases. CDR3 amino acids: CSVQGRWNTEAFF. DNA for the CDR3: TGCAGCGTCCAAGGGCGTTGGAACACTGAAGCTTTCTTT.

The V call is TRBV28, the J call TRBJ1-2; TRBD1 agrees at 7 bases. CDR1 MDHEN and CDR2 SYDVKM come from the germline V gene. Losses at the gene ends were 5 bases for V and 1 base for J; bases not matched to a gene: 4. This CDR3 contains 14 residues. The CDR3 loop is CASSEGQSNYGYTF. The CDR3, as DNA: TGTGCCAGCAGTGAGGGACAGAGTAACTATGGCTACACCTTC.

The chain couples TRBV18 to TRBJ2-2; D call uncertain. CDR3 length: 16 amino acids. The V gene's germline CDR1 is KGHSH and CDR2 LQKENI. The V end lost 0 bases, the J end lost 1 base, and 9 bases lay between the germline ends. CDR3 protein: CASSPPLKENTGELFF. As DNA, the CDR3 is TGTGCCAGCTCACCACCGTTAAAAGAGAACACCGGGGAGCTGTTTTTT.

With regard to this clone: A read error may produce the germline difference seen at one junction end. CDR3 sequence reads: CASKQSSHNEQFF. The CDR3 nucleotides are TGTGCCAGCAAGCAGTCCTCCCACAATGAGCAGTTCTTC. The chain uses TRBV11-2 and TRBJ2-1, with unresolved D. The germline CDR1 and CDR2 sequences are SGHAT and FQNNGV. The CDR3 has 13 amino acids.

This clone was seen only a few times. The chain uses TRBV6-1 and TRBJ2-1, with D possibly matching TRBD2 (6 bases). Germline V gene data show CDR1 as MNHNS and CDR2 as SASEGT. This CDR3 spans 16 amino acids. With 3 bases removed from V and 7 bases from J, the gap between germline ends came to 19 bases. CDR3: CASSDTPGGAGNEQFF. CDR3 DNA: TGTGCCAGCAGTGATACGCCCGGGGGAGCTGGGAATGAGCAGTTCTTC.

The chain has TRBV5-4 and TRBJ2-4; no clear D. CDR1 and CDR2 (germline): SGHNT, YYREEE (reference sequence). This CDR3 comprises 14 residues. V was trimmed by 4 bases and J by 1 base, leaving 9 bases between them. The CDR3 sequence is CASSEVGAKNIQYF. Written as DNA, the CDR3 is TGTGCCAGCAGCGAGGTGGGCGCCAAAAACATTCAGTACTTC.

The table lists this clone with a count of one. The CDR3 region is CASSTSPNQPQHF. In DNA, the CDR3 is TGTGCCAGCAGTACCAGCCCAAATCAGCCCCAGCATTTT. The rearrangement uses TRBV6-5 and TRBJ1-5; D is ambiguous. Germline CDR1 is MNHEY and CDR2 is SVGAGI. V was shortened by 5 bases and J by 4 bases, with 9 bases between the two germline ends. There are 13 residues in the CDR3.

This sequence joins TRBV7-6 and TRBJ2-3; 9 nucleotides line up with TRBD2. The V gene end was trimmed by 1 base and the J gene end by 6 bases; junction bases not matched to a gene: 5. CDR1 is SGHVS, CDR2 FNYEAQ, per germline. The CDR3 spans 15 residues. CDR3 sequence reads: CASSLGGGAVDTQYF. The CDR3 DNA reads TGTGCCAGCAGCTTAGGCGGGGGGGCCGTTGATACGCAGTATTTT.

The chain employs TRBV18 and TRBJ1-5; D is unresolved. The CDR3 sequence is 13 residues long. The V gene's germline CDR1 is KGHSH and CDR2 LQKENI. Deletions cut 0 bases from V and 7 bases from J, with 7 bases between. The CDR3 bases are TGTGCCAGCTCACCACCGTTGTCCCAGCCCCAGCATTTT. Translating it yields CASSPPLSQPQHF.

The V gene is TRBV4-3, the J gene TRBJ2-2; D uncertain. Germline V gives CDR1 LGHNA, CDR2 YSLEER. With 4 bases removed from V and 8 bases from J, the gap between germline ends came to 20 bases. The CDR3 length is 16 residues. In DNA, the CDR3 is TGCGCCAGCAGCCCCTCTGGCGACCTCCGGCGGGGGGAGCTGTTTTTT. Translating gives CASSPSGDLRRGELFF.

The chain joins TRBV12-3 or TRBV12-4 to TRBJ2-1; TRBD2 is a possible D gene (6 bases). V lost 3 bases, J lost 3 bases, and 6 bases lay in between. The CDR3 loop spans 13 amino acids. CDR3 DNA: TGTGCCAGCAGTTTGGGGGGCTACAATGAGCAGTTCTTC. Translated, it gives CASSLGGYNEQFF.

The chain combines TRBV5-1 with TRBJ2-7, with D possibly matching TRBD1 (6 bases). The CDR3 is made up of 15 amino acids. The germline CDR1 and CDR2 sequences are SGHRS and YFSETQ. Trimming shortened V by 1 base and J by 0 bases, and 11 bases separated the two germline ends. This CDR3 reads CASSLLGASSYEQYF. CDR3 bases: TGCGCCAGCAGCTTGCTGGGGGCGAGCTCCTACGAGCAGTACTTC.

The CDR3 sequence is CASSATGQETQYF. The CDR3 nucleotides read TGTGCCAGCAGCGCTACAGGCCAAGAGACCCAGTACTTC. J is TRBJ2-5 and V is TRBV11-2; perhaps TRBD1 as D (5 bases). Per the germline V gene, CDR1 is SGHAT and CDR2 is FQNNGV. The CDR3 covers 13 residues. V lost 5 bases to trimming and J lost 1 base, with 8 bases between them.